This T cell receptor (beta chain) was retrieved from a study of Ad26.COV2.S vaccination and SARS-CoV-2 variants. Study context: Ad26.COV2.S shots went into the muscle once or twice, 56 days apart.

Sequenced by immunoSEQ multiplex PCR; TCRdb stores in-frame clones only, minus some. The sample consists of around 300,000 clones, about 88% of them appearing once. This sample's treatment: 19 received Ad26.COV2.S at low or high dose, single or two shots; 5 received placebo; per-sample allocation not given. On day 63 after the first injection, vaccine and placebo recipients gave samples. Recruitment in Boston yielded a donor of adult age, 18-55 years. V was clipped by 1 base and J by 7 bases; unmatched bases: 7. The CDR3 extends over 15 amino acids. Germline loops: CDR1 LGHNA, CDR2 YSLEER. Concerning this clone: Its antigen remains unidentified.

General study points: Following vaccination, spike-specific CD8+ and CD4+ T cell responses reportedly exhibited substantial breadth.

J is TRBJ1-2 and V is TRBV4-3; 9 bases map to TRBD1. The clonotype comes from a person aged 18-60 years who received the Ad26.COV2.S COVID-19 vaccine or a placebo. Sequencing used peripheral blood, obtained in a trial of Ad26.COV2.S vaccine versus placebo. The CDR3 sequence is CASSQVWTGVGGYTF. The CDR3 nucleotides read TGCGCCAGCAGCCAAGTGTGGACAGGGGTGGGTGGCTACACCTTC.